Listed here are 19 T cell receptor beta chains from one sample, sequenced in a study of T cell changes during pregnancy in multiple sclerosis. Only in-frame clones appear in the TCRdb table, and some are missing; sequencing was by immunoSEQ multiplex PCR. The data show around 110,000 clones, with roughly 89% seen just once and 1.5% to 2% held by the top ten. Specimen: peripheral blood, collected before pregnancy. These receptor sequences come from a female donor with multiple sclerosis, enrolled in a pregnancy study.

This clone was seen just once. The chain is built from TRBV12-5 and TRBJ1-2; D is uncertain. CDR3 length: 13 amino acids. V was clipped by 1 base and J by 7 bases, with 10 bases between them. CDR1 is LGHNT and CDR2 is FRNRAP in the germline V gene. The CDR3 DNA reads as TGTGCTAGTGGTTTGGGTCATGGAGGTGGCTACACCTTC. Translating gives CASGLGHGGGYTF.

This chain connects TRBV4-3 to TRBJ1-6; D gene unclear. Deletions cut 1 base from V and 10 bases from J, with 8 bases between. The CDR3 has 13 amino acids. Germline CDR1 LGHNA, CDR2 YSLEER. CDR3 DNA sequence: TGCGCCAGCAGCCAAGTGGAGGGATCACCCCTCCACTTT. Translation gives CASSQVEGSPLHF.

Here the CDR3 DNA reads TGTGCCAGCAGTGTAACTAGCGGGGGGTCGGATGAGCAGTTCTTC. Protein product: CASSVTSGGSDEQFF. This chain links TRBV6-5 with TRBJ2-1; the match to TRBD2 covers 12 bases. CDR1 and CDR2 (germline): MNHEY, SVGAGI. V gave up 5 bases and J gave up 8 bases; unmatched junction bases: 7. This CDR3 has 15 residues.

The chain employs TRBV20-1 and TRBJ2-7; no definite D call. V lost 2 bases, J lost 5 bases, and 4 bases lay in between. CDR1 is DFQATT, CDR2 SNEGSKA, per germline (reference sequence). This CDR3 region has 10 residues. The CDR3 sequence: CSARLNEQYF. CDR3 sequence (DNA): TGCAGTGCTAGATTAAACGAGCAGTACTTC.

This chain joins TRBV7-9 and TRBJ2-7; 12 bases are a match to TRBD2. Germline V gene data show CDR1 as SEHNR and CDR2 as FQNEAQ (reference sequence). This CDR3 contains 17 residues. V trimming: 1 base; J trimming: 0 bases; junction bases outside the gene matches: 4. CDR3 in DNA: TGTGCCAGCAGCTTAGGGACTAGCGGGATGATCTCCTACGAGCAGTACTTC. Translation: CASSLGTSGMISYEQYF.

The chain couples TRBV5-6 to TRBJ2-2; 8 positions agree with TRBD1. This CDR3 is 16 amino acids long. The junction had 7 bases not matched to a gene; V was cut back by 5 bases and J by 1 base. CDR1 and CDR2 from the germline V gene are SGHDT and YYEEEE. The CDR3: CASRTTGTGNTGELFF. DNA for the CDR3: TGTGCCAGCAGGACGACCGGGACAGGGAACACCGGGGAGCTGTTTTTT.

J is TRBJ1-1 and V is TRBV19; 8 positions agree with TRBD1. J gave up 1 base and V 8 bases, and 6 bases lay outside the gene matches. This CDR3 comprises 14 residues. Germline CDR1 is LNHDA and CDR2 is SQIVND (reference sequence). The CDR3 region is CASYTGTGNTEAFF. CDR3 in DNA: TGTGCCAGTTATACCGGGACAGGGAACACTGAAGCTTTCTTT.

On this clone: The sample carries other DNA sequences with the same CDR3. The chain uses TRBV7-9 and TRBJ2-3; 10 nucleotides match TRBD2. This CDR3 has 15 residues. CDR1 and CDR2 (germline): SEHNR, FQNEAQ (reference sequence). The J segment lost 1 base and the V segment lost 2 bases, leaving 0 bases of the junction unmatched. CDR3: CASSLLAGGTDTQYF. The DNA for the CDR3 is TGTGCCAGCAGCTTACTAGCGGGGGGCACAGATACGCAGTATTTT.

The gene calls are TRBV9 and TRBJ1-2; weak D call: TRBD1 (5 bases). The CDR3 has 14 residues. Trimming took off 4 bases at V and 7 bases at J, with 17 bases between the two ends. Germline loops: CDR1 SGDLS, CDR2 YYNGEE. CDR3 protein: CASSPSSRDSGYTF. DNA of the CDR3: TGTGCCAGCAGCCCCAGTTCCAGGGATAGTGGCTACACCTTC.

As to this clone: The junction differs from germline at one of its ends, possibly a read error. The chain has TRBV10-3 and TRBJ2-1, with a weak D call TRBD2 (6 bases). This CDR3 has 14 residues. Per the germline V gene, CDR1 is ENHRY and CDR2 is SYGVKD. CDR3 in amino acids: CTIRLGSGSNEQFF. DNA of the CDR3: TGTACCATCAGACTAGGATCGGGGTCCAATGAGCAGTTCTTC.

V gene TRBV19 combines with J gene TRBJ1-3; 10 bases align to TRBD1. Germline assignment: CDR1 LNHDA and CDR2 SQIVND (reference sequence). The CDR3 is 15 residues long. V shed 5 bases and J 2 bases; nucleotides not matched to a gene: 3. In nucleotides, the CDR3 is TGTGCCAGTAGTCTCGGGACAGGGGCTGGAAACACCATATATTTT. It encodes CASSLGTGAGNTIYF. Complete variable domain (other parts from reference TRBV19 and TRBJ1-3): DGGITQSPKYLFRKEGQNVTLSCEQNLNHDAMYWYRQDPGQGLRLIYYSQIVNDFQKGDIAEGYSVSREKKESFPLTVTSAQKNPTAFYLCASSLGTGAGNTIYFGEGSWLTVV.

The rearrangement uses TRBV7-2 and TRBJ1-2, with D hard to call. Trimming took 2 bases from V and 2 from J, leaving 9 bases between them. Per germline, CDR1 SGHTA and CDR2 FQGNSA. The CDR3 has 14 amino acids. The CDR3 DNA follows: TGTGCCAGCAGCTTAAAGCAGGTGAACTATGGCTACACCTTC. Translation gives CASSLKQVNYGYTF.

CDR3 sequence (DNA): TGTGCCAGCAGCTTAGGGGGGGTTATGAACACTGAAGCTTTCTTT. As protein: CASSLGGVMNTEAFF. The rearrangement joins TRBV7-6 to TRBJ1-1, with D perhaps matching TRBD1 (5 bases). Trimming shortened V by 1 base and J by 0 bases, and 9 bases separated the two germline ends. Germline CDR1 SGHVS, CDR2 FNYEAQ. CDR3 length equals 15 residues.

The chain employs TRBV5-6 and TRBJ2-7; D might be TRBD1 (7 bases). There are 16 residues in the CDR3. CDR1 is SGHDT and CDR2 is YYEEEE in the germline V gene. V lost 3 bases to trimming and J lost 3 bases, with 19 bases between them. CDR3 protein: CASSWTRGTVSYEQYF. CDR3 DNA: TGTGCCAGCAGCTGGACCCGGGGGACAGTAAGCTACGAGCAGTACTTC.

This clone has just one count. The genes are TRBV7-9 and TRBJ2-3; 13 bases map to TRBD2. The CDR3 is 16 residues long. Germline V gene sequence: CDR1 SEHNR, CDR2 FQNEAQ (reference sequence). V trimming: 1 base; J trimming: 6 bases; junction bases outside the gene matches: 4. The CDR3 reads CASSLGTSGRSDTQYF. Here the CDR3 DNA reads TGTGCCAGCAGCTTAGGGACTAGCGGGAGATCGGATACGCAGTATTTT.

The CDR3 sequence is CASHRVGGEAFF. The CDR3 DNA sequence: TGTGCCTCGCATCGAGTGGGGGGTGAAGCTTTCTTT. J is TRBJ1-1 and V is TRBV30, with D maybe TRBD1 (5 bases). Per the germline V gene, CDR1 is GTSNPN and CDR2 is SVGIG (reference sequence). The CDR3 is made up of 12 amino acids. Trimming stripped 7 bases from V and 7 bases from J, with 16 bases between.

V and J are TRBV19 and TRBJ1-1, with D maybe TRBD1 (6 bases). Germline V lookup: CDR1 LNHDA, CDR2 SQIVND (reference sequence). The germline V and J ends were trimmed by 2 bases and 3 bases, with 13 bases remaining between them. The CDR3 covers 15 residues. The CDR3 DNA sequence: TGTGCCAGTAGTATACCCAGGGGCAGGGACACTGAAGCTTTCTTT. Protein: CASSIPRGRDTEAFF.

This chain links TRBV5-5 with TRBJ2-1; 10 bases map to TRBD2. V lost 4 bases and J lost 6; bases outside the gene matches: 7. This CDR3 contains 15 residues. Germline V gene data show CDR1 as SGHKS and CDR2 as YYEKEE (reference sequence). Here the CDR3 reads CASSPLAGDSNEQFF. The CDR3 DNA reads TGTGCCAGCAGCCCGCTAGCGGGAGACAGCAATGAGCAGTTCTTC.

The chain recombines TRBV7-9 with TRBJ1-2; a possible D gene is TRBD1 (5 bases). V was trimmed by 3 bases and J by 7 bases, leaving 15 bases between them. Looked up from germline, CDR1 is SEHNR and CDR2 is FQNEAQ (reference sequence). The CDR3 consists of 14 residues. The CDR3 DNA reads TGTGCCAGCAGCTTCCCCGACAGTTCGGGTGGCTACACCTTC. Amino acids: CASSFPDSSGGYTF.